The clone carrying this T cell receptor beta chain was counted at least ten times. What it binds is not known. This entry belongs to a study of T cells in Graves' hyperthyroidism and ophthalmopathy. Study information: The initial diagnosis was the point when peripheral blood was collected, ahead of any treatment. Study-level results: Blood shared most expanded thyroid clonotypes above 0.001.

Clinical symptoms, serum thyroxine, TRAb, thyroid ultrasound and orbital computed tomography informed diagnoses. Trimming removed 0 bases from V and 4 bases from J, with 9 bases in between. This CDR3 is 15 amino acids long. CDR1 SEHNR and CDR2 FQNEAQ come from the germline V gene (reference sequence). The CDR3 regions of TCR beta were amplified from RNA transcripts. The HTBI primer set drove a first-round RT-PCR of the TCR CDR3. One entry per CDR3 protein results from TCRdb running MiXCR on the multiplex PCR reads. The table shows some 690,000 distinct CDR3 sequences, with roughly 17% occurring only once.

Specimen: blood. This clonotype was obtained from a man over 45 with Graves' hyperthyroidism. This rearrangement joins TRBV7-9 to TRBJ2-2; D uncertain. The CDR3 DNA sequence: TGTGCCAGCAGCTTAGCCGGAATAGGCACCGGGGAGCTGTTTTTT. Residues: CASSLAGIGTGELFF. Drawing the rest from reference TRBV7-9 and TRBJ2-2, the complete variable domain is DTGVSQNPRHKITKRGQNVTFRCDPISEHNRLYWYRQTLGQGPEFLTYFQNEAQLEKSRLLSDRFSAERPKGSFSTLEIQRTEQGDSAMYLCASSLAGIGTGELFFGEGSRLTVL.